The clone carrying this TCR beta chain was seen a handful of times. Trimming removed 1 base from V and 2 bases from J, with 9 bases in between. The length of the CDR3 is 15 residues. Germline CDR1 is MGHRA and CDR2 is YSYEKL. In the original processing: Amplification of reference gene primers was used by the study to estimate nucleated cell counts. Repertoires were generated with immunoSEQ multiplex PCR, while TCRdb's copy carries only in-frame clones and drops some. V and J calls and clone size come straight from that table; D and trimming were deduced from the DNA. The data hold under 500,000 clones, with approximately 90% observed a single time. The sample is drawn from a study of blood T cell repertoires in COVID-19. Study details: The United States, Italy and Spain provided the acute and convalescent COVID-19 samples. Sources were T cells, B-cell-depleted T cells, or PBMCs; the material itself was cDNA or gDNA.

The chain is built from TRBV4-1 and TRBJ1-3; D gene ambiguous. Sequences were obtained from peripheral blood. The sequence was obtained from a woman aged 25 to 39 with acute or convalescent COVID-19. The CDR3 loop reads CASSQGAVAGNTIYF. The CDR3 region has the DNA TGCGCCAGCAGCCAAGGGGCAGTCGCTGGAAACACCATATATTTT.